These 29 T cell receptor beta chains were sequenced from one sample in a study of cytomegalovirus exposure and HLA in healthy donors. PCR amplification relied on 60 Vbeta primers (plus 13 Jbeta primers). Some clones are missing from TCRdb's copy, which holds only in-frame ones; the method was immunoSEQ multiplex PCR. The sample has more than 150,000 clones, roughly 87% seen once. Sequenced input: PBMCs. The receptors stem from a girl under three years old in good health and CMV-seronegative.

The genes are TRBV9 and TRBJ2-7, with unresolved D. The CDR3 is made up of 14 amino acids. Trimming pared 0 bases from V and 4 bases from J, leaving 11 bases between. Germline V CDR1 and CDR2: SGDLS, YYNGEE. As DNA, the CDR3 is TGTGCCAGCAGCGTAGGACACGCGCCTTACGAGCAGTACTTC. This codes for CASSVGHAPYEQYF. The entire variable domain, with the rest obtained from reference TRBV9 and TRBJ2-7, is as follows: DSGVTQTPKHLITATGQRVTLRCSPRSGDLSVYWYQQSLDQGLQFLIQYYNGEERAKGNILERFSAQQFPDLHSELNLSSLELGDSALYFCASSVGHAPYEQYFGPGTRLTVT.

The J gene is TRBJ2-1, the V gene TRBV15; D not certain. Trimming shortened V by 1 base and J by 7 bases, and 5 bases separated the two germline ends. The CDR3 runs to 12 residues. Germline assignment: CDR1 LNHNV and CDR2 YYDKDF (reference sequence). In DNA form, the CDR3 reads TGTGCCACCAGCAGAGGGCCGAATGAGCAGTTCTTC. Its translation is CATSRGPNEQFF.

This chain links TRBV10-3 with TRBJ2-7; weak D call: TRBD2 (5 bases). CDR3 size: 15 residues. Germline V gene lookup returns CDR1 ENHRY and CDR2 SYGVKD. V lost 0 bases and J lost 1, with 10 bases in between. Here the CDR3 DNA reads TGTGCCATCAGTGAGTCGAGGGAAACTTCCTACGAGCAGTACTTC. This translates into CAISESRETSYEQYF.

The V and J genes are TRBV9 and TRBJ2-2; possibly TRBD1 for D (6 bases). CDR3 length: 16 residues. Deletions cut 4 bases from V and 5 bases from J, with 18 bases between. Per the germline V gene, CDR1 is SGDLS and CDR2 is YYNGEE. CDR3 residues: CASSMSDRPGTGELFF. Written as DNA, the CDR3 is TGTGCCAGCAGCATGTCAGACAGGCCGGGGACCGGGGAGCTGTTTTTT.

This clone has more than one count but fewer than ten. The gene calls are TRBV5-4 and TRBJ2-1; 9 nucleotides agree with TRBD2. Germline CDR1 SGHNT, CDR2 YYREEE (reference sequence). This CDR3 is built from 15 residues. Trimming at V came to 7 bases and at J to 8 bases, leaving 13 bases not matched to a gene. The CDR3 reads CASALSREGWDEQFF. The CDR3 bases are TGTGCCAGCGCCCTGTCGCGGGAGGGGTGGGATGAGCAGTTCTTC.

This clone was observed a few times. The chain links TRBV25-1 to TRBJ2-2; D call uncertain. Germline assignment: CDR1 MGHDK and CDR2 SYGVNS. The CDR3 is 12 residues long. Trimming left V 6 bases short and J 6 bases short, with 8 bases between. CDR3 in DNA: TGTGCCAGCAGCATTACGGCCGGGGAGCTGTTTTTT. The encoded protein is CASSITAGELFF.

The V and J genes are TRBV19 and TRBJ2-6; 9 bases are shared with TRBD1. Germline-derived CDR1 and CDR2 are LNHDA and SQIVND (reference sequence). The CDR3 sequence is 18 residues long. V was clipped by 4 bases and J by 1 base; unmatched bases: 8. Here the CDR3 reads CASSKIGDRVSGANVLTF. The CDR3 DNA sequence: TGTGCCAGTAGTAAGATTGGGGACAGGGTATCTGGGGCCAACGTCCTGACTTTC.

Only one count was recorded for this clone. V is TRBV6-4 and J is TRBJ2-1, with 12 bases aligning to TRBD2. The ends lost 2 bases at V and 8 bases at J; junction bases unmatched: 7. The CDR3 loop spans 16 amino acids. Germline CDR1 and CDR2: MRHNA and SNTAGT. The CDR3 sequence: CASSDSRTSGIDEQFF. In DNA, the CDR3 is TGTGCCAGCAGTGACAGTAGGACTAGCGGGATTGATGAGCAGTTCTTC.

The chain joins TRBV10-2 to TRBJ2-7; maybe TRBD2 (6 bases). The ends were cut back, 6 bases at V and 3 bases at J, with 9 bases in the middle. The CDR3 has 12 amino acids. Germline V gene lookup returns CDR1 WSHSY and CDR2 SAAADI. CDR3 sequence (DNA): TGCGCCAGCAGGGAGGGGCGCTACGAGCAGTACTTC. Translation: CASREGRYEQYF.

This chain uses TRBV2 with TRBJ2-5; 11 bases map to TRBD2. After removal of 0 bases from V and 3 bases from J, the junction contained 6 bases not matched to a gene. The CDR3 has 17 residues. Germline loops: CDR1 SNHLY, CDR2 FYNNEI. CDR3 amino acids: CASSEATTSGAEETQYF. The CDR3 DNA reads TGTGCCAGCAGTGAAGCGACGACTAGCGGGGCCGAAGAGACCCAGTACTTC.

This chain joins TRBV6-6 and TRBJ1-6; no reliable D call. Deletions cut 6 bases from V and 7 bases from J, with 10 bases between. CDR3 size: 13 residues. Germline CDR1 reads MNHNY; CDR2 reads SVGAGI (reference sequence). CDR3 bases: TGTGCCAGCAGCCGAGGGTACAATTCACCCCTCCACTTT. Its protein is CASSRGYNSPLHF.

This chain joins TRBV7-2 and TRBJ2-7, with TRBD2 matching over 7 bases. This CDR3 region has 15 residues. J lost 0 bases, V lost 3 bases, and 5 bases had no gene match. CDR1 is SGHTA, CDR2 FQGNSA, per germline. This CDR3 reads CASSFRAGRSYEQYF. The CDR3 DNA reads TGTGCCAGCAGCTTTAGAGCGGGACGCTCCTACGAGCAGTACTTC.

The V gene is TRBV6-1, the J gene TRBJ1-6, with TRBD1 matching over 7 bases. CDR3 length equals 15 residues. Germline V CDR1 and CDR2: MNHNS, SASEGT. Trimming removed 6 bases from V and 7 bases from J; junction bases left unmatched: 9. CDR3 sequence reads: CASSYDRVGNSPLHF. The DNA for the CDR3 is TGTGCCAGCAGCTACGACAGGGTAGGAAATTCACCCCTCCACTTT.

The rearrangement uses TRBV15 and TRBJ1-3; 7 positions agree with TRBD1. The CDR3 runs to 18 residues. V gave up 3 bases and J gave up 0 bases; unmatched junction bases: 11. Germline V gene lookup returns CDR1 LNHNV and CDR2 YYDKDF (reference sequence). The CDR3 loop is CATSSGYRGHPSGNTIYF. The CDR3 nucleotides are TGTGCCACCAGCAGCGGTTACAGGGGCCATCCCTCTGGAAACACCATATATTTT.

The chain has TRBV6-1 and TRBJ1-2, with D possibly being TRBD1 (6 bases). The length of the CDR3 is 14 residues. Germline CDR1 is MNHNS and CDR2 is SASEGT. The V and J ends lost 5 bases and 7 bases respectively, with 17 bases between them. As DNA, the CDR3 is TGTGCCAGCAGTAATACACTGGGGGCGCGTGGCTACACCTTC. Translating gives CASSNTLGARGYTF.

The CDR3 is CASSIGTSGRTNEQFF. In DNA form, the CDR3 reads TGTGCCAGTAGTATCGGGACTAGCGGGAGAACGAATGAGCAGTTCTTC. The chain carries TRBV19 and TRBJ2-1; the match to TRBD2 covers 14 bases. The CDR3 has 16 amino acids. The V and J ends lost 3 bases and 7 bases, in that order; junction bases with no gene match: 5. Looked up from germline, CDR1 is LNHDA and CDR2 is SQIVND (reference sequence).

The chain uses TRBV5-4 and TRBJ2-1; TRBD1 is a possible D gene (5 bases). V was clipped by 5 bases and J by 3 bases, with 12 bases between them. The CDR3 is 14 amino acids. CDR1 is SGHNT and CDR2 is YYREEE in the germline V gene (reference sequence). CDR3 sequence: CASSPQEFYNEQFF. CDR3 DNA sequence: TGTGCCAGCAGTCCACAGGAATTCTACAATGAGCAGTTCTTC.

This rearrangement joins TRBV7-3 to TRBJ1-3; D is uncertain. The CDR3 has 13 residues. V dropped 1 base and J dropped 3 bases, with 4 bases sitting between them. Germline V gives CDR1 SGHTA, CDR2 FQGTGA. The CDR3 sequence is CASSLIHGNTIYF. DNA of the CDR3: TGTGCCAGCAGCTTAATCCATGGAAACACCATATATTTT.

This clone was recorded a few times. CDR3 bases: TGTGCCAGCAGTTGGGACAGGGGGTCTGATGGCTACACCTTC. It codes for CASSWDRGSDGYTF. The chain joins TRBV2 to TRBJ1-2, with 11 bases matching TRBD1. The CDR3 has 14 amino acids. The ends lost 5 bases at V and 6 bases at J; junction bases unmatched: 5. CDR1 is SNHLY and CDR2 is FYNNEI in the germline V gene.

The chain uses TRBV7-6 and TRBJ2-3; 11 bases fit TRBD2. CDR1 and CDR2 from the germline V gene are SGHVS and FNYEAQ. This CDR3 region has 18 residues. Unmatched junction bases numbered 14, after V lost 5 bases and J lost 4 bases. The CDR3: CASSRLAGGPGGADTQYF. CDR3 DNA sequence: TGTGCCAGCAGCCGATTAGCGGGGGGGCCGGGAGGTGCAGATACGCAGTATTTT.

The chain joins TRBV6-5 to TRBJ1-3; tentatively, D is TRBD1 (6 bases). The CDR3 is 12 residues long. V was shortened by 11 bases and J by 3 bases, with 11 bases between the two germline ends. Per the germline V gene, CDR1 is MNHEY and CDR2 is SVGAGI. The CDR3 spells CAVRGGGNTIYF. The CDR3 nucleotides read TGTGCCGTACGAGGGGGTGGAAACACCATATATTTT.

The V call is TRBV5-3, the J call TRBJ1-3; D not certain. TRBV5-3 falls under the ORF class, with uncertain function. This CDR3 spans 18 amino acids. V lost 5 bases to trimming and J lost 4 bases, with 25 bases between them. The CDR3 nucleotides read TGTGCCAGAAGTGGCCCGGGCGGACTCGAATGGTCCGGAAACACCATATATTTT. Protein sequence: CARSGPGGLEWSGNTIYF.

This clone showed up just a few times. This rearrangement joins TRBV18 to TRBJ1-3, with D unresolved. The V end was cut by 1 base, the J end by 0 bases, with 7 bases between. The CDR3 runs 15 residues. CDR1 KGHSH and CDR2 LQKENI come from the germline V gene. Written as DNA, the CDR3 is TGTGCCAGCTCACCACAGGACTACTCTGGAAACACCATATATTTT. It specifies CASSPQDYSGNTIYF.

The CDR3 reads CASSPQGLGEQYF. The CDR3 DNA reads TGTGCCAGCAGCCCCCAGGGGTTGGGGGAGCAGTACTTC. The chain uses TRBV11-2 and TRBJ2-7, with a possible D match to TRBD1 (6 bases). The CDR3 is 13 residues long. Per germline, CDR1 SGHAT and CDR2 FQNNGV. Between the trimmed V and J ends, which lost 5 bases and 7 bases, there was a span of 15 bases.

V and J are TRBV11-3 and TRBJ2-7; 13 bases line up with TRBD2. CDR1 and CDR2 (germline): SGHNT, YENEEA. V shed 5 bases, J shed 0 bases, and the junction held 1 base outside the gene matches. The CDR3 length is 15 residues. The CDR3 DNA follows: TGTGCCAGCAGCCGGACTAGCGGGAGCTCCTACGAGCAGTACTTC. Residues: CASSRTSGSSYEQYF.

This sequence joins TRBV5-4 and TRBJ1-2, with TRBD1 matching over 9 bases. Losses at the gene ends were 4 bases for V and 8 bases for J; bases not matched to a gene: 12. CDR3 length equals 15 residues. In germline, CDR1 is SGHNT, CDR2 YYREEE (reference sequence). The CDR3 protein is CASSRKTGGSYGYTF. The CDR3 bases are TGTGCCAGCAGCAGAAAGACAGGGGGAAGTTACGGCTACACCTTC.

The CDR3 protein is CASSLIRSGQGTYNYGYTF. CDR3 in DNA: TGTGCCAGCAGCTTAATAAGGAGTGGACAGGGGACTTATAACTATGGCTACACCTTC. The rearrangement links TRBV7-9 to TRBJ1-2; TRBD1 agrees at 9 bases. This CDR3 comprises 19 residues. CDR1 is SEHNR and CDR2 is FQNEAQ in the germline V gene (reference sequence). With 2 bases clipped from V and 1 base from J, the junction kept 14 bases outside the gene matches. Drawing the rest from reference TRBV7-9 and TRBJ1-2, the complete variable domain is DTGVSQNPRHKITKRGQNVTFRCDPISEHNRLYWYRQTLGQGPEFLTYFQNEAQLEKSRLLSDRFSAERPKGSFSTLEIQRTEQGDSAMYLCASSLIRSGQGTYNYGYTFGSGTRLTVV.

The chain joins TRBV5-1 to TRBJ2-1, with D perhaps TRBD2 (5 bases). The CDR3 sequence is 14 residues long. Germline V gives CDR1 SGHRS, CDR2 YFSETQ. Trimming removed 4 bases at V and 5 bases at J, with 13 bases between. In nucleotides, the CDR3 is TGCGCCAGCAGCCCCGAGGGAAGGGACAATGAGCAGTTCTTC. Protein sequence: CASSPEGRDNEQFF.

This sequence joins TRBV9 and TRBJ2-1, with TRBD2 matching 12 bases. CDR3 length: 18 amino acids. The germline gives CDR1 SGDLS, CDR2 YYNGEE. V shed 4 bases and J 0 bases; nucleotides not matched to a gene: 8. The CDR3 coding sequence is TGTGCCAGCAGCTTTCTAGCGGGAGGGCCTAGCTCCTACAATGAGCAGTTCTTC. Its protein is CASSFLAGGPSSYNEQFF.